A selection of T cell receptor beta chains follows, all from one sample in a study of post-analysis software for immune sequencing data. TCRdb re-called the PCR reads through MiXCR, storing one row per CDR3 protein. Here the sample spans some 890,000 distinct CDR3 sequences, about 50% being singletons. The source material was blood. The receptors come from a girl aged 10-17 years with multiple sclerosis. Both conserved end residues are part of each CDR3. The D gene is left open where the match is weak. Clone size is not always given. Where it is, it says once, few, many or a class for expanded clones.

cdr3_nt cdr3_aa v_call clone_size j_call d_call
TGTGCCAGCAGCTTAGGGGGGGTCGGGATAAATGAGCAGTTCTTC CASSLGGVGINEQFF TRBV7-7 few TRBJ2-1 .
TGTGCCAGCAGCTTAGTAGCAGGGTCTAGCAATCAGCCCCAGCATTTT CASSLVAGSSNQPQHF TRBV7-2 . TRBJ1-5 .
TGCAGTGCTAGCATCAGGGGGCCACGCCAAAACATTCAGTACTTC CSASIRGPRQNIQYF TRBV20-1 . TRBJ2-4 TRBD1
TGTGCCAGCAGTGCCCCGGACAGGGGGGGGGACAATGAGCAGTTCTTC CASSAPDRGGDNEQFF TRBV6-4 . TRBJ2-1 TRBD1
TGCGCCAGCAGCTGGGACAGGGGAAACGGGTTTTACAATGAGCAGTTCTTC CASSWDRGNGFYNEQFF TRBV5-1 few TRBJ2-1 TRBD1
TGTGCCAGCAGTTACCGCCGGAGAGCGGGGGGTCAAGAGACCCAGTACTTC CASSYRRRAGGQETQYF TRBV6-6 few TRBJ2-5 TRBD2
TGCGCCAGCAGCCCCGTGACCTTGAACACTGAAGCTTTCTTT CASSPVTLNTEAFF TRBV5-1 . TRBJ1-1 .
TGCAGTGCTAGTCACCGTACAGGGGGTTTGAACACTGAAGCTTTCTTT CSASHRTGGLNTEAFF TRBV20-1 . TRBJ1-1 TRBD1
TGTGCCAGCAGCGAGGGATGGGAGACCCAGTACTTC CASSEGWETQYF TRBV14 . TRBJ2-5 .
TGTGCCAGCAGTTATTCCCCCACTAGCGGGAGAGCCAACAATGAGCAGTTCTTC CASSYSPTSGRANNEQFF TRBV6-9 . TRBJ2-1 TRBD2
TGTGCCAGCAGCTCCACCCGGGCTGAAGCTTTCTTT CASSSTRAEAFF TRBV7-3 . TRBJ1-1 .
TGTGCCAGCAGTCGGGACAGGGGGGGATCTTTAGCCAAAAACATTCAGTACTTC CASSRDRGGSLAKNIQYF TRBV12-3/TRBV12-4 . TRBJ2-4 TRBD1
TGTGCCAGCAGCTATAGCGGGGTTAGCTCCTACAATGAGCAGTTCTTC CASSYSGVSSYNEQFF TRBV7-9 . TRBJ2-1 TRBD2
TGTGCCAGCAGCCCCGGGGGCGGGACGCAGTATTTT CASSPGGGTQYF TRBV7-2 . TRBJ2-3 .
TGCGCCAGCAGCCGTACTAGCGGGGGAATCAGCTCCTACAATGAGCAGTTCTTC CASSRTSGGISSYNEQFF TRBV5-1 . TRBJ2-1 TRBD2
TGTGCCAGCCGGATCAGAGAAGAGACCCAGTACTTC CASRIREETQYF TRBV6-5 . TRBJ2-5 .